This TCR beta chain was profiled in a study of blood T cell repertoires in COVID-19. Study in general: COVID-19 samples, acute and convalescent, were from the United States, Italy and Spain. T cells, B-cell-depleted T cells, or PBMCs supplied cDNA or gDNA.

In the authors' methods: From reference gene primer amplification, estimates of nucleated cell counts were derived. The protocol was immunoSEQ multiplex PCR, while the TCRdb copy is restricted to in-frame clones and leaves out a portion. The V and J calls and clone size come from that table; D and trimming were worked out from the DNA. This table has over 110,000 clones, approximately 85% appearing once. Germline values: CDR1 WSHSY, CDR2 SAAADI. The length of the CDR3 is 13 residues. The germline V and J ends were trimmed by 3 bases and 1 base, with 6 bases remaining between them. The chain has TRBV10-2 and TRBJ1-1; D is unresolved. The sample consisted of peripheral blood. This TCR derives from a man aged 65 to 79 with acute or convalescent COVID-19. CDR3 in DNA: TGCGCCAGCAGTGAAGGCGGGAACACTGAAGCTTTCTTT. Protein product: CASSEGGNTEAFF.